One and the same sample provided the 9 T cell receptor beta chains below, sequenced in a study of T cells in Graves' hyperthyroidism and ophthalmopathy. Amplification yielded TCR beta CDR3 regions, with RNA transcripts as the source. First-round RT-PCR of the TCR CDR3 relied on the HTBI primer set. In TCRdb, the multiplex PCR reads were re-called with MiXCR into one record per CDR3 protein. The sample holds under 300,000 distinct CDR3 sequences, about 14% seen once. Sequencing used blood. Receptors were obtained from a woman between 35 and 50 years old with Graves' hyperthyroidism that later progressed to Graves' ophthalmopathy.

The count of this clonotype is one. A much bigger clone sits one base away, suggesting this may be a read error. V is TRBV28 and J is TRBJ2-2; D possibly corresponds to TRBD1 (5 bases). CDR1 is MDHEN and CDR2 is SYDVKM in the germline V gene. The CDR3 spans 17 residues. The CDR3 sequence is CVSSFLPSPGFTGELFF. The CDR3 DNA sequence: TGTGTCAGCAGTTTTTTGCCCTCCCCAGGGTTTACCGGGGAGCTGTTTTTT.

This clonotype was detected many times. The J gene is TRBJ2-7, the V gene TRBV6-1, with D possibly TRBD2 on 5 matching bases. V dropped 1 base and J dropped 9 bases, with 13 bases sitting between them. Germline V lookup: CDR1 MNHNS, CDR2 SASEGT. This CDR3 is built from 13 residues. CDR3 nucleotide sequence: TGTGCCAGCAGTGAAGACGAGGGATTCCCGCAGTACTTC. Translation gives CASSEDEGFPQYF.

This clonotype was observed many times. The chain employs TRBV18 and TRBJ1-1, with TRBD1 as a possible D gene (6 bases). Per germline, CDR1 KGHSH and CDR2 LQKENI. CDR3 length equals 17 residues. Trimming took 1 base from V and 1 from J, leaving 16 bases between them. CDR3 nucleotides: TGTGCCAGCTCACCACGGCAGACAGGTATAACGAACACTGAAGCTTTCTTT. Translating it yields CASSPRQTGITNTEAFF. The full variable domain, its missing parts supplied by reference TRBV18 and TRBJ1-1, is NAGVMQNPRHLVRRRGQEARLRCSPMKGHSHVYWYRQLPEEGLKFMVYLQKENIIDESGMPKERFSAEFPKEGPSILRIQQVVRGDSAAYFCASSPRQTGITNTEAFFGQGTRLTVV.

This clonotype showed up many times. The J gene is TRBJ2-1, the V gene TRBV6-2 or TRBV6-3; perhaps TRBD2 as D (5 bases). CDR1 is MNHEY, CDR2 SVGEGT, per germline. Trimming cost V 6 bases and J 1 base, with 13 bases left between them. The CDR3 runs to 15 residues. Written as DNA, the CDR3 is TGTGCCAGCAGCCTACTAGAAGTTTCCTACAATGAGCAGTTCTTC. It yields the protein CASSLLEVSYNEQFF.

This clonotype has ten or more counts. The chain carries TRBV6-1 and TRBJ2-3; TRBD2 is a possible D gene (6 bases). CDR3 length equals 16 residues. V was shortened by 4 bases and J by 0 bases, with 14 bases between the two germline ends. CDR1 is MNHNS, CDR2 SASEGT, per germline. The DNA of the CDR3 is TGTGCCAGCAGTGTTTGGGTTGGGACTAGCACAGATACGCAGTATTTT. Translation: CASSVWVGTSTDTQYF.

The chain is built from TRBV30 and TRBJ2-7; TRBD1 matches 9 bases. This CDR3 spans 15 amino acids. V was pared by 1 base and J by 3 bases, with 7 bases of the junction left unmatched. Germline-derived CDR1 and CDR2 are GTSNPN and SVGIG (reference sequence). This CDR3 is CAWSGNGQGSYEQYF. CDR3 sequence (DNA): TGTGCCTGGAGTGGTAATGGACAGGGGAGCTACGAGCAGTACTTC. The full variable domain, completed using reference TRBV30 and TRBJ2-7, is SQTIHQWPATLVQPVGSPLSLECTVEGTSNPNLYWYRQAAGRGLQLLFYSVGIGQISSEVPQNLSASRPQDRQFILSSKKLLLSDSGFYLCAWSGNGQGSYEQYFGPGTRLTVT.

This clonotype was detected many times. This sequence joins TRBV15 and TRBJ2-7; D possibly corresponds to TRBD1 (7 bases). The CDR3 totals 15 residues. Trimming stripped 5 bases from V and 5 bases from J, with 19 bases between. The germline V gene has CDR1 LNHNV and CDR2 YYDKDF (reference sequence). The CDR3 DNA is TGTGCCACCAGCCCCGGCCCGCAGGGGGGCGACGAGCAGTACTTC. This encodes CATSPGPQGGDEQYF.

The table lists this clonotype with many counts. The germline gene is not matched at one end of the junction; a read error may be the cause. The chain joins TRBV12-3 or TRBV12-4 to TRBJ2-7; D uncertain. This CDR3 comprises 13 residues. DNA of the CDR3: TGTGCCAGCGGTTTCACTAACTCCTACGAGCAGTACTTC. This codes for CASGFTNSYEQYF.

This clonotype was counted a few times. V and J are TRBV5-1 and TRBJ2-5, with 9 bases fitting TRBD2. The CDR3 has 16 residues. Germline loops: CDR1 SGHRS, CDR2 YFSETQ. V was pared by 4 bases and J by 5 bases, with 12 bases of the junction left unmatched. The CDR3 sequence is CASSRMKLAGDETQYF. CDR3 nucleotides: TGCGCCAGCAGCCGGATGAAGTTAGCGGGAGACGAGACCCAGTACTTC.